This TCR beta chain originates from a study of tumor-infiltrating lymphocytes in primary liver carcinoma. TCR beta cDNA was prepared out of around 460 ng total RNA by means of a constant-region primer. Slightly modified ARM-PCR served as the procedure for the TCR beta libraries. These libraries came from three rounds of nested multiplex PCR. TRBV1-TRBV30 forward and Cbeta reverse primers drove the first two roughly 11-cycle rounds. TCRdb fed the multiplex PCR reads into MiXCR, producing one record per CDR3 protein. The data contain 100,000 to 120,000 distinct CDR3 sequences, roughly 80% of them seen just once; the ten biggest clones take up about 20%. Remarks on this clonotype: The junction and the germline gene differ at one end; a read error may be behind it.

Each 20-30 mg portion of unsorted bulk tissue served as the source for co-extraction of RNA and DNA. Chronic HBV infection was present, with no prior treatment. The authors sampled five separate regions per tumor. Germline V gene sequence: CDR1 MGHRA, CDR2 YSYEKL. The length of the CDR3 is 18 residues. Sequencing was carried out using liver tumor tissue from sampling region 3. This sample's subset: tumor region T3, left-lateral pole. The clonotype was recovered from a middle-aged man with primary liver carcinoma and hepatitis B virus infection. J is TRBJ2-1 and V is TRBV4-1; D remains ambiguous. CDR3 in DNA: TGCGCCAGCAACCAAGATCCCCAACGAGGTCCCACCAACAATGAGCAGTTCTTC. It encodes CASNQDPQRGPTNNEQFF.